This T cell receptor beta chain is drawn from a study of cytomegalovirus exposure and HLA in healthy donors. This clone occurred a few times. No antigen is known for it. Findings and limits, study-wide: TCR beta V segments were, for the most part, productive about 87% or about 30% of the time in an earlier analysis. One cluster of highly shared sequence variants probably arose as a sequencing artifact. Some segments of the V type, notably TRBV6-2 and TRBV6-3, were excluded as indistinguishable.

This CDR3 has 14 residues. Trimming stripped 2 bases from V and 4 bases from J, with 10 bases between. Germline V lookup: CDR1 SGHTA, CDR2 FQGTGA. In the PCR, 60 Vbeta and 13 Jbeta primers were used. Sequenced by immunoSEQ multiplex PCR; TCRdb stores in-frame clones only, minus some. The sample carries about 130,000 clones, about 74% recorded once. This clonotype was obtained from a male donor in good health and CMV-seronegative. The chain links TRBV7-3 to TRBJ2-3; D may be TRBD2 (5 bases). Input material: PBMCs. CDR3 residues: CASSLEGPADTQYF. CDR3 bases: TGTGCCAGCAGCTTAGAGGGTCCCGCAGATACGCAGTATTTT.